The 5 T cell receptor beta chains reported below all come from one sample, sequenced in a study of control samples from healthy donors and cancer patients. Assay used: immunoSEQ multiplex PCR; TCRdb lists only in-frame clones, some missing. Recorded for this sample: some 190,000 clones. The sample was blood. Source of these receptors: a woman aged 25 to 45 in good health.

The chain recombines TRBV28 with TRBJ1-1; the D is unclear. V lost 5 bases and J 0 bases, leaving 13 bases between the germline ends. The CDR3 covers 15 residues. Germline assignment: CDR1 MDHEN and CDR2 SYDVKM. Written as DNA, the CDR3 is TGTGCCAGCAGTCCCCGGAGCTCCATGAACACTGAAGCTTTCTTT. Its translation is CASSPRSSMNTEAFF.

V gene TRBV5-1 combines with J gene TRBJ1-4; the match to TRBD1 covers 7 bases. V lost 4 bases to trimming and J lost 0 bases; unmatched junction nucleotides: 6. The germline gives CDR1 SGHRS, CDR2 YFSETQ. The CDR3 has 16 amino acids. CDR3: CASSTGQPATNEKLFF. CDR3 nucleotides: TGCGCCAGCAGCACGGGACAGCCCGCAACTAATGAAAAACTGTTTTTT.

J is TRBJ2-3 and V is TRBV10-1, with 10 nucleotides matching TRBD2. The V gene end was trimmed by 7 bases and the J gene end by 1 base; junction bases not matched to a gene: 8. Germline V gene lookup returns CDR1 WNHNN and CDR2 SYGVQD (reference sequence). CDR3 length equals 16 residues. The CDR3 loop is CASKARLAGGTDTQYF. The CDR3, as DNA: TGCGCCAGCAAGGCCCGTCTAGCGGGGGGCACAGATACGCAGTATTTT.

Regarding this clone: The sample holds other DNA sequences that translate to the same CDR3. The J gene is TRBJ1-1, the V gene TRBV6-1; D might be TRBD1 (5 bases). CDR3 length: 13 amino acids. Trimming stripped 2 bases from V and 4 bases from J, with 8 bases between. Germline CDR1 reads MNHNS; CDR2 reads SASEGT. CDR3 protein: CASSELRGTEAFF. In DNA form, the CDR3 reads TGTGCCAGCAGTGAATTAAGGGGCACTGAAGCTTTCTTT.

The chain joins TRBV5-6 to TRBJ1-3, with D hard to call. V was pared by 4 bases and J by 1 base, with 9 bases between. CDR3 length: 14 residues. Germline loops: CDR1 SGHDT, CDR2 YYEEEE. The CDR3 nucleotides are TGTGCCAGCAGCAGGCCGATTTCTGGAAACACCATATATTTT. This encodes CASSRPISGNTIYF.